This TCR beta chain was sequenced in a study of blood T cells in healthy people across ages. Study results and caveats: Both naive CD4+ cell counts and diversity were greater in long-lived donors than in aged donors. A strong correlation was found between TCR beta diversity and the percentage of naive T cells. Age showed a roughly linear inverse relationship with TCR beta diversity per million T cells.

A note on this clonotype: Antigen: not known.

Together with a sample-barcoded 5' primer, a J-beta primer mix was included in a second PCR lasting roughly 6 to 12 cycles. TCRdb redid the calling of the 5' RACE reads with MiXCR, one entry per CDR3 protein. The table lists about 680,000 distinct CDR3 sequences, more than 40% of them singletons. The people who gave samples were healthy Caucasians from Russia, aged roughly 6 to 100. The TCR originated in a woman aged 55-70 years in good health. Material for sequencing was blood.

The CDR3 coding sequence is TGTGCCAGCAGTGGGGGTGCGGGAGGCTACGAGCAGTACTTC. Translation gives CASSGGAGGYEQYF. The chain links TRBV28 to TRBJ2-7; 8 bases match TRBD2. Unmatched junction bases numbered 6, after V lost 5 bases and J lost 3 bases. Germline CDR1 and CDR2: MDHEN and SYDVKM. CDR3 length: 14 residues.